The clone carrying this TCR beta chain was detected only once. Its antigen is still unknown. The germline V gene encodes CDR1 SEHNR and CDR2 FQNEAQ (reference sequence). V shed 0 bases and J 1 base; nucleotides not matched to a gene: 4. This CDR3 is 16 amino acids long. The data are from a study of cytomegalovirus exposure and HLA in healthy donors. Broader study findings: Across HLA loci, a later analysis found differing TCR association rates, with DRB1 most and HLA-C fewest. In a later analysis, several top co-occurrence clusters appeared linked to parvovirus B19, influenza, CMV and Epstein-Barr virus. Relative to the roughly 700-donor mean, N-insertions were reportedly fewer in an Asian-associated ancestry cluster in a later analysis.

PCR primers comprised 60 Vbeta and 13 Jbeta primers. Original methodology: Counted up in a later analysis, unique TCR beta chains came to about 80 million, with around 12 million shared. Sequenced by immunoSEQ multiplex PCR; TCRdb stores in-frame clones only, minus some. The DNA was the basis for D and trimming; V, J and clone size are from that table. Of about 220,000 clones in the sample, 76% were seen once. This rearrangement joins TRBV7-9 to TRBJ2-7; TRBD1 agrees at 9 bases. Sequencing was done on a sample of PBMCs. The clonotype originates from a man between 18 and 35 years old in good health and CMV-seronegative. As DNA, the CDR3 is TGTGCCAGCAGCTTAGCCACAGGGGGCCGTTCCTACGAGCAGTACTTC. It specifies CASSLATGGRSYEQYF.